Listed here are 21 T cell receptor beta chains from one sample, sequenced in a study of cytomegalovirus exposure and HLA in healthy donors. PCR primers comprised 60 Vbeta and 13 Jbeta primers. Only in-frame clones appear in the TCRdb table, and some are missing; sequencing was by immunoSEQ multiplex PCR. The sample spans fewer than 250,000 clones; the ten largest clones claim roughly 0.98%. The sequencing sample was made of PBMCs. The receptors originated from a woman in her twenties or thirties in good health and CMV-seropositive.

V gene TRBV27 combines with J gene TRBJ2-1; 8 bases match TRBD2. J gave up 0 bases and V 5 bases, and 0 bases lay outside the gene matches. This CDR3 comprises 14 residues. The V gene's germline CDR1 is MNHEY and CDR2 SMNVEV (reference sequence). CDR3 sequence reads: CASSTSGSYNEQFF. The CDR3 bases are TGTGCCAGCAGTACTAGCGGCTCCTACAATGAGCAGTTCTTC.

The genes are TRBV28 and TRBJ2-1; TRBD1 aligns across 9 bases. V lost 8 bases to trimming and J lost 6 bases; unmatched junction nucleotides: 2. There are 12 residues in the CDR3. In germline, CDR1 is MDHEN, CDR2 SYDVKM. CDR3 region: CASSTGGNEQFF. CDR3 DNA sequence: TGTGCCAGCTCGACAGGGGGCAATGAGCAGTTCTTC.

The chain combines TRBV7-6 with TRBJ2-3; D unclear. V lost 5 bases and J lost 4, with 13 bases in between. The CDR3 length is 14 residues. Germline V gives CDR1 SGHVS, CDR2 FNYEAQ. The CDR3 region is CASSRSDPPDTQYF. The CDR3 coding sequence is TGTGCCAGCAGCCGGAGCGACCCCCCAGATACGCAGTATTTT.

This chain connects TRBV9 to TRBJ1-3; D remains ambiguous. CDR3 size: 15 residues. CDR1 and CDR2 (germline): SGDLS, YYNGEE. The V gene lost 3 bases and the J gene lost 2 bases, with 12 bases spanning the gap. CDR3 sequence: CASSATPRAGNTIYF. The CDR3 nucleotides are TGTGCCAGCAGCGCAACCCCCCGAGCTGGAAACACCATATATTTT.

The chain is built from TRBV9 and TRBJ2-7, with a possible D match to TRBD2 (5 bases). Per the germline V gene, CDR1 is SGDLS and CDR2 is YYNGEE. V lost 4 bases and J 0 bases, leaving 14 bases between the germline ends. The CDR3 has 15 residues. The CDR3 spells CASSFGAVSSYEQYF. In nucleotides, the CDR3 is TGTGCCAGCAGCTTTGGAGCGGTGAGCTCCTACGAGCAGTACTTC.

The chain combines TRBV5-1 with TRBJ1-1; 11 bases are shared with TRBD1. This CDR3 is 18 amino acids long. The V gene end was trimmed by 0 bases and the J gene end by 2 bases; junction bases not matched to a gene: 9. From germline, CDR1 is SGHRS and CDR2 YFSETQ. CDR3 region: CASSLGTGTGGLNTEAFF. CDR3 nucleotide sequence: TGCGCCAGCAGCTTGGGGACCGGGACAGGGGGACTTAACACTGAAGCTTTCTTT.

A word on this clone: The sample contains more than one DNA sequence encoding this CDR3. The gene calls are TRBV20-1 and TRBJ1-2; D ambiguous. The germline V gene encodes CDR1 DFQATT and CDR2 SNEGSKA (reference sequence). The CDR3 has 11 amino acids. V was trimmed by 5 bases and J by 2 bases, leaving 6 bases between them. The CDR3 DNA follows: TGCAGTGCTCGGGAGAACTATGGCTACACCTTC. Protein sequence: CSARENYGYTF.

The chain joins TRBV6-6 to TRBJ2-5; 8 bases align to TRBD2. The CDR3 totals 15 residues. Germline CDR1 is MNHNY and CDR2 is SVGAGI (reference sequence). Trimming took 0 bases from V and 5 from J; bases not matched to a gene: 5. This CDR3 is CASSYSGGGLETQYF. CDR3 coding DNA: TGTGCCAGCAGTTACTCCGGGGGGGGATTGGAGACCCAGTACTTC.

This rearrangement joins TRBV19 to TRBJ1-4; D possibly corresponds to TRBD1 (6 bases). This CDR3 has 14 residues. Germline values: CDR1 LNHDA, CDR2 SQIVND (reference sequence). V dropped 6 bases and J dropped 7 bases, with 15 bases sitting between them. CDR3 amino acids: CASRTGPAGEKLFF. CDR3 nucleotides: TGTGCCAGTAGGACAGGCCCTGCGGGTGAAAAACTGTTTTTT.

This chain uses TRBV4-3 with TRBJ2-7; TRBD1 might be the D (6 bases). Germline V gene sequence: CDR1 LGHNA, CDR2 YSLEER. This CDR3 has 14 residues. V lost 1 base, J lost 1 base, and 8 bases lay in between. CDR3 residues: CASSQGTVSYEQYF. In DNA, the CDR3 is TGCGCCAGCAGCCAAGGGACAGTTTCCTACGAGCAGTACTTC.

The genes are TRBV9 and TRBJ2-7; 7 positions match TRBD2. This CDR3 region has 13 residues. Germline V lookup: CDR1 SGDLS, CDR2 YYNGEE. V trimming: 3 bases; J trimming: 3 bases; junction bases outside the gene matches: 3. The CDR3 protein is CASSDGLDYEQYF. The CDR3 nucleotides are TGTGCCAGCAGCGATGGACTAGACTACGAGCAGTACTTC.

The chain has TRBV29-1 and TRBJ2-5; 7 nucleotides match TRBD1. Trimming cost V 4 bases and J 1 base; bases outside gene matches: 6. Per germline, CDR1 SQVTM and CDR2 ANQGSEA. The CDR3 has 14 residues. This CDR3 is CSVANRGGQETQYF. In DNA, the CDR3 is TGCAGCGTTGCGAACAGGGGTGGCCAAGAGACCCAGTACTTC. Filled out from reference TRBV29-1 and TRBJ2-5, the complete variable domain reads SAVISQKPSRDICQRGTSLTIQCQVDSQVTMMFWYRQQPGQSLTLIATANQGSEATYESGFVIDKFPISRPNLTFSTLTVSNMSPEDSSIYLCSVANRGGQETQYFGPGTRLLVL.

The gene calls are TRBV15 and TRBJ1-6; 12 positions match TRBD1. From germline, CDR1 is LNHNV and CDR2 YYDKDF (reference sequence). V trimming: 0 bases; J trimming: 7 bases; junction bases outside the gene matches: 7. The CDR3 loop spans 18 amino acids. CDR3 loop: CATSRDPGQGARNSPLHF. The DNA of the CDR3 is TGTGCCACCAGCAGAGACCCGGGACAGGGGGCAAGAAATTCACCCCTCCACTTT.

The CDR3 spells CASSPGDRLEKLFF. CDR3 in DNA: TGCGCCAGCAGCCCCGGGGACAGACTCGAAAAACTGTTTTTT. The rearrangement uses TRBV4-1 and TRBJ1-4; 7 bases fit TRBD1. J lost 8 bases, V lost 4 bases, and 7 bases had no gene match. The CDR3 is made up of 14 amino acids. Germline V gene sequence: CDR1 MGHRA, CDR2 YSYEKL.

The V and J genes are TRBV6-5 and TRBJ1-3; D uncertain. V was cut by 9 bases and J by 4 bases, with 4 bases left in between. Germline V gene sequence: CDR1 MNHEY, CDR2 SVGAGI. The CDR3 totals 10 residues. CDR3 nucleotides: TGTGCCAGTATCGGAAACACCATATATTTT. Its protein is CASIGNTIYF.

The J gene is TRBJ2-7, the V gene TRBV27, with D tentatively TRBD1 (6 bases). The CDR3 is made up of 16 amino acids. V shed 1 base and J shed 2 bases, with 15 bases lying between them. Per germline, CDR1 MNHEY and CDR2 SMNVEV (reference sequence). DNA for the CDR3: TGTGCCAGCAGTTTATTAAAGGGGGAACGTCCCTACGAGCAGTACTTC. This sequence encodes CASSLLKGERPYEQYF.

The V and J genes are TRBV7-6 and TRBJ2-1; 7 bases align to TRBD2. CDR1 and CDR2 (germline): SGHVS, FNYEAQ. V shed 5 bases, J shed 5 bases, and the junction held 12 bases outside the gene matches. CDR3 size: 16 residues. The CDR3 loop reads CASSRSSGATNNEQFF. CDR3 sequence (DNA): TGTGCCAGCAGCAGGTCAAGCGGGGCCACCAACAATGAGCAGTTCTTC. Filled out from reference TRBV7-6 and TRBJ2-1, the complete variable domain reads GAGVSQSPRYKVTKRGQDVALRCDPISGHVSLYWYRQALGQGPEFLTYFNYEAQQDKSGLPNDRFSAERPEGSISTLTIQRTEQRDSAMYRCASSRSSGATNNEQFFGPGTRLTVL.

The rearrangement joins TRBV11-3 to TRBJ1-1; a possible D gene is TRBD1 (6 bases). This CDR3 is 16 amino acids long. The germline V gene encodes CDR1 SGHNT and CDR2 YENEEA. The V gene lost 5 bases and the J gene lost 1 base, with 17 bases spanning the gap. As DNA, the CDR3 is TGTGCCAGCAGCGATTCAACAGGGATCGGGAACACTGAAGCTTTCTTT. It codes for CASSDSTGIGNTEAFF.

The V call is TRBV5-1, the J call TRBJ2-5, with TRBD1 as a possible D gene (6 bases). The CDR3 spans 13 residues. V shed 4 bases and J shed 5 bases, with 12 bases lying between them. Germline-derived CDR1 and CDR2 are SGHRS and YFSETQ. CDR3 protein: CASSQTGSETQYF. CDR3 sequence (DNA): TGCGCCAGCAGCCAGACAGGTTCCGAGACCCAGTACTTC. Full variable domain (outside the CDR3, taken from reference TRBV5-1 and TRBJ2-5): KAGVTQTPRYLIKTRGQQVTLSCSPISGHRSVSWYQQTPGQGLQFLFEYFSETQRNKGNFPGRFSGRQFSNSRSEMNVSTLELGDSALYLCASSQTGSETQYFGPGTRLLVL.

V usage is TRBV5-1 and J usage is TRBJ2-2; 10 positions agree with TRBD2. Germline V gene data show CDR1 as SGHRS and CDR2 as YFSETQ. Trimming took 5 bases from V and 4 from J; bases not matched to a gene: 2. The CDR3 sequence is 14 residues long. This chain's CDR3 is CASRSGGGTGELFF. CDR3 nucleotide sequence: TGCGCCAGCAGGAGCGGGGGGGGCACCGGGGAGCTGTTTTTT.

This rearrangement joins TRBV18 to TRBJ2-7; the D gene is possibly TRBD2 (5 bases). Trimming removed 6 bases at V and 3 bases at J, with 9 bases between. The germline V gene has CDR1 KGHSH and CDR2 LQKENI. This CDR3 is 12 amino acids long. The CDR3 nucleotides read TGTGCCAGCTCCCCCGCGGGCTACGAGCAGTACTTC. Protein product: CASSPAGYEQYF.